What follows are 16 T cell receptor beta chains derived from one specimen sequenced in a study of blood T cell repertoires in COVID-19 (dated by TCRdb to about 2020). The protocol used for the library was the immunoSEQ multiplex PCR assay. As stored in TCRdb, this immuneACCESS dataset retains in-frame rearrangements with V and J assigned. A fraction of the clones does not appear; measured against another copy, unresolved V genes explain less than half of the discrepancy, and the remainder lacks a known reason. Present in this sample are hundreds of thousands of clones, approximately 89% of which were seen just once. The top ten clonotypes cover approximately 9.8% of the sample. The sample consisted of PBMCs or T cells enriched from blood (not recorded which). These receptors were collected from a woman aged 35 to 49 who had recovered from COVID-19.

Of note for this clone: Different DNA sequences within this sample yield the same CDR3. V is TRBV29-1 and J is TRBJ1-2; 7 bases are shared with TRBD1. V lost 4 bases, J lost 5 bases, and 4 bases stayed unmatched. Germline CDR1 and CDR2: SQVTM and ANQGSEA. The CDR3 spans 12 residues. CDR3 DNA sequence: TGCAGCGTTGGAGGGGGCGGATATGGCTACACCTTC. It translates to CSVGGGGYGYTF.

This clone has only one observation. CDR3 nucleotide sequence: TGTGCCAGCAGCATCCAGGGGGCCAACGTCCTGACTTTC. Protein product: CASSIQGANVLTF. V usage is TRBV3-1 (or the pseudogene TRBV3-2) and J usage is TRBJ2-6, with D unclear. Between the trimmed V and J ends, which lost 5 bases and 4 bases, there was a span of 6 bases. Germline V gene sequence: CDR1 LGHDT, CDR2 YNNKEL (reference sequence). This CDR3 is 13 amino acids long.

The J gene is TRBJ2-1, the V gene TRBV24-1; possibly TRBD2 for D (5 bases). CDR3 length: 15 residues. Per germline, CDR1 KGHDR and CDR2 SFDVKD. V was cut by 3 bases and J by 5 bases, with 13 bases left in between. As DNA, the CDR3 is TGTGCCACCAGTGATACGGGGAAGGCCCACAATGAGCAGTTCTTC. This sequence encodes CATSDTGKAHNEQFF.

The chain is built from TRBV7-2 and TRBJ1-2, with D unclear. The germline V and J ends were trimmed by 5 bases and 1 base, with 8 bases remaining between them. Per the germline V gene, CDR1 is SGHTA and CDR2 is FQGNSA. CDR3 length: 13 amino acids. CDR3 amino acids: CASSPSFNYGYTF. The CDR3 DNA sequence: TGTGCCAGCAGCCCCTCGTTTAACTATGGCTACACCTTC.

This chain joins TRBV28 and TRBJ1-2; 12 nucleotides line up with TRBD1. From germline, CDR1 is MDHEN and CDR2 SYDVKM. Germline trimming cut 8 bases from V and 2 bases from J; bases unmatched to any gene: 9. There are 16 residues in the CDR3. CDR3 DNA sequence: TGTGCCAGCCAATCGGGACAGGGGGCCTCGAACTATGGCTACACCTTC. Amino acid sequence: CASQSGQGASNYGYTF.

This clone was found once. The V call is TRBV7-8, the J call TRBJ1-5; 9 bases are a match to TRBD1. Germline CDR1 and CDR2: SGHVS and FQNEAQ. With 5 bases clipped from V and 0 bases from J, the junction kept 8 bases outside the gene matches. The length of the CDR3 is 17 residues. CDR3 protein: CASSVGQGPYSNQPQHF. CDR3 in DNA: TGTGCCAGCAGCGTGGGACAGGGCCCTTATAGCAATCAGCCCCAGCATTTT. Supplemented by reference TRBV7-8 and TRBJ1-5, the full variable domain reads GAGVSQSPRYKVAKRGQDVALRCDPISGHVSLFWYQQALGQGPEFLTYFQNEAQLDKSGLPSDRFFAERPEGSVSTLKIQRTQQEDSAVYLCASSVGQGPYSNQPQHFGDGTRLSIL.

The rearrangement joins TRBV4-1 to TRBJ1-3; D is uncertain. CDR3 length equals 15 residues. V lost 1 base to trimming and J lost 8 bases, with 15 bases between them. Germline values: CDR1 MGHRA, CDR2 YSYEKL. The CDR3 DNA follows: TGCGCCAGCAGCCAAGCGTCTTGGGAGGCTGACACCATATATTTT. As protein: CASSQASWEADTIYF.

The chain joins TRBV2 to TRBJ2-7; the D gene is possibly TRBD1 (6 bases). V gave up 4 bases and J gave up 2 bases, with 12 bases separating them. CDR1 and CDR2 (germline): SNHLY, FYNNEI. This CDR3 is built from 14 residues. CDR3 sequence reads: CASSARQVPYEQYF. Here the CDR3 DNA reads TGTGCCAGCAGTGCAAGACAGGTACCCTACGAGCAGTACTTC.

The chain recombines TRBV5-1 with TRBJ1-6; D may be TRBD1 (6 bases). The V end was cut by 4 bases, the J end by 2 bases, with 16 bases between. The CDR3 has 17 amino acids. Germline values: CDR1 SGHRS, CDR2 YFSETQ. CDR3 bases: TGCGCCAGCAGCAACGACAGGTCAGGGGCCTATAATTCACCCCTCCACTTT. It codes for CASSNDRSGAYNSPLHF.

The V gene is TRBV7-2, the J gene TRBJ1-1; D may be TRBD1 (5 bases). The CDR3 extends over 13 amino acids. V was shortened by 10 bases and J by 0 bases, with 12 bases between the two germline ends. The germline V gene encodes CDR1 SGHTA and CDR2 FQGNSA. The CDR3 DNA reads TGTGCCACCCTGGGGGGACTGAACACTGAAGCTTTCTTT. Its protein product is CATLGGLNTEAFF.

CDR3 nucleotide sequence: TGTGCCAGCAGTCGGGACAGGGGGCGAACCGGGGAGCTGTTTTTT. This translates into CASSRDRGRTGELFF. The chain couples TRBV28 to TRBJ2-2; 12 nucleotides align to TRBD1. The CDR3 contains 15 residues. Germline V gene sequence: CDR1 MDHEN, CDR2 SYDVKM. J gave up 5 bases and V 5 bases, and 3 bases lay outside the gene matches.

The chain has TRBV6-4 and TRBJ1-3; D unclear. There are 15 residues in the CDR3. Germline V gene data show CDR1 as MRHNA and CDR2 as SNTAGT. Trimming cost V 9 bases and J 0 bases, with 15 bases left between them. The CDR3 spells CARMPGRNSGNTIYF. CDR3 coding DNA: TGTGCCAGAATGCCAGGCAGGAACTCTGGAAACACCATATATTTT.

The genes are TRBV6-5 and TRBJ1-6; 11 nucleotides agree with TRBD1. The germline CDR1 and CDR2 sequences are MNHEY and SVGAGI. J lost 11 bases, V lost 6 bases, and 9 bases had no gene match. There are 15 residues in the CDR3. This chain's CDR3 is CASSRPGQGATPLHF. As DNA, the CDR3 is TGTGCCAGCAGCCGGCCCGGACAGGGGGCTACACCCCTCCACTTT.

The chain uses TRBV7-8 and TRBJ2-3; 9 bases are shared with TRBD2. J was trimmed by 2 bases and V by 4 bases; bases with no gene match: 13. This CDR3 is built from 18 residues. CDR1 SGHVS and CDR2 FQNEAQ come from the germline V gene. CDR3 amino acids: CASSYRGLGTSITDTQYF. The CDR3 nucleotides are TGTGCCAGCAGCTATAGGGGGTTGGGGACTAGCATCACAGATACGCAGTATTTT. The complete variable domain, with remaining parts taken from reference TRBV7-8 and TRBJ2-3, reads GAGVSQSPRYKVAKRGQDVALRCDPISGHVSLFWYQQALGQGPEFLTYFQNEAQLDKSGLPSDRFFAERPEGSVSTLKIQRTQQEDSAVYLCASSYRGLGTSITDTQYFGPGTRLTVL.

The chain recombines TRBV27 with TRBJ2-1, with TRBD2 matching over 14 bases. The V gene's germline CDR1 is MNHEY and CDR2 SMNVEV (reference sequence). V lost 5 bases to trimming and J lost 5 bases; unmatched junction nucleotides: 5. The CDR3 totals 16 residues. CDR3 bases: TGTGCCAGCAGTCGACTAGCGGGAGGGCGGAACAATGAGCAGTTCTTC. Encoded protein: CASSRLAGGRNNEQFF.

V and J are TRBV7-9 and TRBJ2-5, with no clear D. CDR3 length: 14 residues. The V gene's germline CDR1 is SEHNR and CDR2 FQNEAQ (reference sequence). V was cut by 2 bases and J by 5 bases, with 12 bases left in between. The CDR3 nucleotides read TGTGCCAGCAGCTTATCACAGACGTTTGAGACCCAGTACTTC. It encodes CASSLSQTFETQYF.